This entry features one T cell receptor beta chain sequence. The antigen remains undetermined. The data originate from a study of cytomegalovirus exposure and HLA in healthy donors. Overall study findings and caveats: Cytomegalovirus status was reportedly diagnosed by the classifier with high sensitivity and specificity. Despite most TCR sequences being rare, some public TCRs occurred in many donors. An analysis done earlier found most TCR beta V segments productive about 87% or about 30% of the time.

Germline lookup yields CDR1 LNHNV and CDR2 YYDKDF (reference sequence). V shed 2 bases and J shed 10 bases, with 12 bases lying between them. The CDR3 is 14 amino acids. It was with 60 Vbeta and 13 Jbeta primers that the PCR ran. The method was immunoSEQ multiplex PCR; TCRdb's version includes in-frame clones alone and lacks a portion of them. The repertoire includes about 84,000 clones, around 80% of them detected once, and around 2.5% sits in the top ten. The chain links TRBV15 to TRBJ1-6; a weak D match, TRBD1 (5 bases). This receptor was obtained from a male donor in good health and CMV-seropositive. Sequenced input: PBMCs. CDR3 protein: CATSRRTTGSPLHF. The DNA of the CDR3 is TGTGCCACCAGCAGACGGACTACAGGCTCACCCCTCCACTTT.